This TCR beta chain is from a study of chemoradiotherapy in HPV16-positive cancers. CDR3 length: 14 residues. V was pared by 5 bases and J by 4 bases, with 11 bases between. Per germline, CDR1 SNHLY and CDR2 FYNNEI. Repeated repertoire sampling spanned the course of chemoradiotherapy. Here immunoSEQ multiplex PCR was the method, and the copy in TCRdb shows in-frame clones only, minus some. The sample consists of under 5,500 clones, roughly 89% of them appearing once. Whole-study findings and limits: Candidate HPV-specific clones and E7-related TCR motifs grew in tumor during treatment. Only a couple of HPV16-positive patients supplied the functional HPV-specificity definition.

As regards this clone: Its antigen is still unknown.

This chain links TRBV2 with TRBJ2-2, with D possibly being TRBD1 (6 bases). Here the sequenced sample was tumor tissue, taken from a patient who underwent chemoradiotherapy. This TCR came from a human donor with HPV-associated anogenital cancer. Here the CDR3 DNA reads TGTGCCAGCAGTCTCACAGGGTCCACCGGGGAGCTGTTTTTT. Translating it yields CASSLTGSTGELFF.